This T cell receptor beta chain emerged from a study of preoperative IRX-2 immunotherapy in early breast cancer. Treatment noted: preoperative locoregional IRX-2 cytokine immunotherapy. This phase Ib study tested locoregional IRX-2 cytokine immunotherapy given before surgery. Libraries were prepared by immunoSEQ multiplex PCR; TCRdb keeps only in-frame clonotypes and omits some of them. Of about 98,000 clones in the sample, roughly 90% are singletons; the top ten hold 2% to 2.5%. The CDR3 length is 13 residues. Germline CDR1 reads LNHDA; CDR2 reads SQIVND (reference sequence). V lost 8 bases and J 8 bases, leaving 18 bases between the germline ends.

The receptor comes from a human donor with breast cancer. The chain uses TRBV19 and TRBJ1-2; possibly TRBD1 for D (6 bases). Specimen: tumor tissue, collected after IRX-2 immunotherapy. CDR3 in amino acids: CASSMVGARGYTF. The CDR3 DNA reads as TGTGCCAGTTCCATGGTGGGGGCGCGCGGCTACACCTTC. Drawing the rest from reference TRBV19 and TRBJ1-2, the complete variable domain is DGGITQSPKYLFRKEGQNVTLSCEQNLNHDAMYWYRQDPGQGLRLIYYSQIVNDFQKGDIAEGYSVSREKKESFPLTVTSAQKNPTAFYLCASSMVGARGYTFGSGTRLTVV.